What follows is one TCR beta chain and its context. The record originates from a study of blood T cells in healthy people across ages. After removal of 6 bases from V and 8 bases from J, the junction contained 17 bases not matched to a gene. The CDR3 is 17 amino acids. CDR1 and CDR2 (germline): MNHEY, SVGEGT. RNA extraction gave at least 5 micrograms of total RNA per sample. Alongside a J-beta primer mix, a sample-barcoded 5' primer served in a second PCR lasting roughly 7 to 11 cycles. Each cDNA was tagged by a template-switch adaptor containing 12 random nucleotides. One entry per CDR3 protein results from TCRdb running MiXCR on the 5' RACE reads. The data hold 1,500,000 or so distinct CDR3 sequences, with roughly 43% observed a single time.

The sample comprised blood. The TCR comes from a woman younger than 30 in good health. The chain is built from TRBV6-2 or TRBV6-3 and TRBJ2-1, with 9 nucleotides matching TRBD2. CDR3 in amino acids: CASSPIGLAGEYYEQFF. The CDR3 bases are TGTGCCAGCAGCCCCATAGGCTTAGCGGGAGAATACTATGAGCAGTTCTTC.